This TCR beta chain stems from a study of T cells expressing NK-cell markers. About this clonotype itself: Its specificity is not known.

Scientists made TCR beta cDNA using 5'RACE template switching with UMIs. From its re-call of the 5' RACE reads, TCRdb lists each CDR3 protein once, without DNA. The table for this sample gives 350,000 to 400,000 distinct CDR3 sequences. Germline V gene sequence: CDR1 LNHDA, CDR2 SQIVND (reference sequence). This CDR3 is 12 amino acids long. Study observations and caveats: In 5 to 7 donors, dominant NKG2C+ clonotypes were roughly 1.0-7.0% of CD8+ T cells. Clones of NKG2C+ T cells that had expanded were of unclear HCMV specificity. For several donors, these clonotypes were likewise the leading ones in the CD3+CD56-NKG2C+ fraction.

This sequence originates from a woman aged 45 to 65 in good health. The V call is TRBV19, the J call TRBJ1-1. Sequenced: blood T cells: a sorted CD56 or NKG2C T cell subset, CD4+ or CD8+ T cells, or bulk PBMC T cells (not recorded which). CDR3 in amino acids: CASRRAGLEAFF.